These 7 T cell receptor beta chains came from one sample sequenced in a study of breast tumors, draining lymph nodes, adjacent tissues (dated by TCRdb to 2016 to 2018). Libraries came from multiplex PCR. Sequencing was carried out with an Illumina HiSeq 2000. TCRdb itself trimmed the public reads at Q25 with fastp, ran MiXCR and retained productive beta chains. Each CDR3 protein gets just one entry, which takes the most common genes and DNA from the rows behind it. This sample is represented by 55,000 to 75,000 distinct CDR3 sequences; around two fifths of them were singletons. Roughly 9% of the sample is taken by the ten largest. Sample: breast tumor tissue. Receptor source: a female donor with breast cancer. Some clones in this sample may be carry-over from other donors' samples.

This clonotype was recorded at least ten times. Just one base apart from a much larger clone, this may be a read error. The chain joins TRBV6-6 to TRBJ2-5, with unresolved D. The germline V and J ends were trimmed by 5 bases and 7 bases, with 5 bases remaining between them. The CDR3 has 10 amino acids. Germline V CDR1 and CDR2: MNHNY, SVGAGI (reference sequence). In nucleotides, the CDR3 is TGTGCCAGCAGTCTTGGGACCCAGTACTTC. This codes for CASSLGTQYF.

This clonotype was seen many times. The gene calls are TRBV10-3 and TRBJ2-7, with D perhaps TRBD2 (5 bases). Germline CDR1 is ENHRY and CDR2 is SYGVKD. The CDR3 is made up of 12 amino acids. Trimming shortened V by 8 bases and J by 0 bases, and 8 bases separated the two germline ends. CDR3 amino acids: CAIRGDSYEQYF. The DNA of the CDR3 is TGTGCCATCCGGGGTGACTCCTACGAGCAGTACTTC.

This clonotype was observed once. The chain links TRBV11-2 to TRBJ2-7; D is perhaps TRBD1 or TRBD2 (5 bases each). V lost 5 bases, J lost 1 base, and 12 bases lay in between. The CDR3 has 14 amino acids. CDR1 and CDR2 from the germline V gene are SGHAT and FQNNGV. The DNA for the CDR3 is TGTGCCAGCAGCACCGGGGCCTTGTCCTACGAGCAGTACTTC. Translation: CASSTGALSYEQYF.

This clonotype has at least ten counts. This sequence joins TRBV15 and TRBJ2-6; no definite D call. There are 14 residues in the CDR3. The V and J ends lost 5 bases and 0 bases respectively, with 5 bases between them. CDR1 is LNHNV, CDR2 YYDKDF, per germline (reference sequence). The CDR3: CATSVTSGANVLTF. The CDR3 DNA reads TGTGCCACCAGCGTTACCTCTGGGGCCAACGTCCTGACTTTC.

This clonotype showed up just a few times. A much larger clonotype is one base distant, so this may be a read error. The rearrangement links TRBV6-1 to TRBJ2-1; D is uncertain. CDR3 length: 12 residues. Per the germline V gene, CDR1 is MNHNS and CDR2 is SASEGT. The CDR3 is CASSLDNNGQFF. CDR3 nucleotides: TGTGCCAGCAGCTTAGATAATAATGGGCAGTTCTTC.

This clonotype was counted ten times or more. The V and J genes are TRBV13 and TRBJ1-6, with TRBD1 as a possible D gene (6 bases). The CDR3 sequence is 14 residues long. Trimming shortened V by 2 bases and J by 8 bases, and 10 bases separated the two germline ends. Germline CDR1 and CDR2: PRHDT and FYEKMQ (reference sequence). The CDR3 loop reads CASSLKGGYSPLHF. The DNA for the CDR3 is TGTGCCAGCAGCTTAAAGGGGGGGTATTCACCCCTCCACTTT. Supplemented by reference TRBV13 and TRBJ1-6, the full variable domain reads AAGVIQSPRHLIKEKRETATLKCYPIPRHDTVYWYQQGPGQDPQFLISFYEKMQSDKGSIPDRFSAQQFSDYHSELNMSSLELGDSALYFCASSLKGGYSPLHFGNGTRLTVT.

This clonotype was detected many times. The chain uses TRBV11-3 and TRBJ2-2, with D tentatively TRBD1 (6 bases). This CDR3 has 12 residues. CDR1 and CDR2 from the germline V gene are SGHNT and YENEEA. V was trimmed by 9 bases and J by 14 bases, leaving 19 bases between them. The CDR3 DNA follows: TGTGCCAGTGGGGGACACCGGGGAGTTCTGTTTTTT. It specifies CASGGHRGVLFF.